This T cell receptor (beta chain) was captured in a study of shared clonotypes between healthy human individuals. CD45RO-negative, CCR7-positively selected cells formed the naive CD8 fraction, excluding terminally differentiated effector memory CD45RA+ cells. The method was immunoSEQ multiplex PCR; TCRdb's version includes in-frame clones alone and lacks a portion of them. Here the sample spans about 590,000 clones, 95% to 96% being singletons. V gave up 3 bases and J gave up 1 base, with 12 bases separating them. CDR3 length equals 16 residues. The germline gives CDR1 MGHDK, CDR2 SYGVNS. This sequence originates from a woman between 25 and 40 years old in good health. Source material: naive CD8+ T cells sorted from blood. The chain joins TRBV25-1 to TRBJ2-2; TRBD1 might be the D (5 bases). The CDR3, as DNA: TGTGCCAGCAGTGATTATGCAGGGCTGAACACCGGGGAGCTGTTTTTT. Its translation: CASSDYAGLNTGELFF.